The 3 T cell receptor beta chains below come from one sample, sequenced in a study of blood T cell repertoires in COVID-19. TCRdb's copy holds only in-frame clones and misses some; the assay was immunoSEQ multiplex PCR. In the table there are about 100,000 clones, about nine tenths of which are singletons. The sample was peripheral blood. These receptors came from a woman aged 30 to 39 with acute or convalescent COVID-19.

The chain links TRBV11-3 to TRBJ2-1; D gene unclear. Deletions cut 1 base from V and 0 bases from J, with 4 bases between. The CDR3 has 14 amino acids. The germline V gene encodes CDR1 SGHNT and CDR2 YENEEA. The CDR3 reads CASSLAGSYNEQFF. The CDR3 nucleotides are TGTGCCAGCAGCTTAGCGGGCTCCTACAATGAGCAGTTCTTC.

The rearrangement uses TRBV7-3 and TRBJ2-1; TRBD2 agrees at 9 bases. Per germline, CDR1 SGHTA and CDR2 FQGTGA. CDR3 size: 15 residues. After removal of 5 bases from V and 5 bases from J, the junction contained 7 bases not matched to a gene. The CDR3 bases are TGTGCCAGCAGCAGACGTAGCGGGAGCGACAATGAGCAGTTCTTC. Translating it yields CASSRRSGSDNEQFF.

This chain uses TRBV9 with TRBJ2-4; 8 nucleotides line up with TRBD1. Per germline, CDR1 SGDLS and CDR2 YYNGEE. The V segment lost 2 bases and the J segment 8 bases; nucleotides outside the gene matches: 3. CDR3 length: 13 residues. CDR3 loop: CASSVGQGDIQYF. CDR3 nucleotides: TGTGCCAGCAGCGTCGGACAGGGCGACATTCAGTACTTC. The full variable domain, with the rest looked up from reference TRBV9 and TRBJ2-4, is DSGVTQTPKHLITATGQRVTLRCSPRSGDLSVYWYQQSLDQGLQFLIQYYNGEERAKGNILERFSAQQFPDLHSELNLSSLELGDSALYFCASSVGQGDIQYFGAGTRLSVL.